One and the same sample provided the 2 T cell receptor beta chains below, sequenced in a study of blood T cell repertoires in COVID-19. Profiled with immunoSEQ multiplex PCR; TCRdb holds only in-frame clones, not every one. The data show about 150,000 clones, with 85% seen just once and around 6.2% held by the top ten. The material sequenced was PBMCs or T cells enriched from blood (not recorded which). The receptors were gathered from a woman aged 40 to 50 who had recovered from COVID-19.

This sequence joins TRBV2 and TRBJ2-5; 11 bases align to TRBD1. After removal of 7 bases from V and 5 bases from J, the junction contained 9 bases not matched to a gene. Germline-derived CDR1 and CDR2 are SNHLY and FYNNEI. The CDR3 covers 15 residues. Here the CDR3 DNA reads TGTGCCAGCAAAGAGGACAGGGGGCCATGGGAGACCCAGTACTTC. Its translation is CASKEDRGPWETQYF.

The CDR3: CASSSRDREKLFF. The CDR3, as DNA: TGTGCCAGCTCATCCCGGGACAGGGAAAAACTGTTTTTT. V is TRBV18 and J is TRBJ1-4; 8 nucleotides agree with TRBD1. J gave up 8 bases and V 5 bases, and 4 bases lay outside the gene matches. This CDR3 has 13 amino acids. Germline V gives CDR1 KGHSH, CDR2 LQKENI.